These T cell receptor beta chains were read from a single sample in a study of technical replicates of blood from a few donors. The table came from immunoSEQ multiplex PCR; TCRdb's copy has only in-frame clones and leaves some out. The repertoire consists of more than 65,000 clones, with about 96% occurring once and the leading ten covering roughly 0.34%. Sequenced: T cells isolated from PBMCs. Source of these receptors: a human donor in good health. The CDR3 runs from the conserved cysteine through the conserved F or W. Each record gives: D gene, J gene, clone size, V gene, CDR3 protein, CDR3 DNA. D genes are given only for firm matches. Size values are once, few and many counts, or a class for expanded clones, and some rows have none.

TRBD1	TRBJ1-1	-	TRBV25-1	CASSVDTGTAEAFF	TGTGCCAGCAGTGTGGACACGGGGACAGCTGAAGCTTTCTTT
-	TRBJ2-7	-	TRBV11-3	CASSYSSYEQYF	TGTGCCAGCAGCTACAGCTCCTACGAGCAGTACTTC
-	TRBJ1-1	-	TRBV6-5	CASSYLQGRVGTEAFF	TGTGCCAGCAGTTACCTCCAAGGCAGGGTGGGCACTGAAGCTTTCTTT
-	TRBJ1-3	-	TRBV18	CASSPMETDTIYF	TGTGCCAGCTCACCAATGGAGACGGACACCATATATTTT
TRBD1	TRBJ1-1	-	TRBV19	CASSLQGATEAFF	TGTGCCAGTAGTCTTCAGGGGGCCACTGAAGCTTTCTTT
TRBD1	TRBJ2-7	-	TRBV5-1	CASSFGDRGYEQYF	TGCGCCAGCAGCTTCGGGGACAGGGGCTACGAGCAGTACTTC
TRBD1	TRBJ1-2	-	TRBV10-2	CASSKSGQGASYGYTF	TGCGCCAGCAGTAAATCGGGACAGGGGGCCAGCTATGGCTACACCTTC
-	TRBJ1-2	-	TRBV7-9	CASRPGERIYGYTF	TGTGCCAGCAGACCAGGGGAGAGGATCTATGGCTACACCTTC
TRBD1	TRBJ2-7	-	TRBV7-9	CASTYTGGEQYF	TGTGCCAGCACCTACACAGGGGGCGAGCAGTACTTC
-	TRBJ1-1	-	TRBV7-9	CASSLAQGIEAFF	TGTGCCAGCAGCTTAGCGCAGGGTATTGAAGCTTTCTTT
-	TRBJ1-3	-	TRBV9	CASSLQGPGNTIYF	TGTGCCAGCAGCTTGCAGGGTCCTGGAAACACCATATATTTT
-	TRBJ1-2	-	TRBV5-1	CASSQVGYGYTF	TGCGCCAGCTCGCAGGTTGGCTATGGCTACACCTTC
TRBD1	TRBJ2-5	once	TRBV7-9	CASSSDREQETQYF	TGTGCCAGCAGCTCGGACAGGGAACAAGAGACCCAGTACTTC
-	TRBJ1-3	-	TRBV12-2	CASRLAHGGNTIYF	TGTGCAAGTCGCTTAGCGCATGGCGGGAACACCATATATTTT
-	TRBJ1-4	-	TRBV15	CASGDISEKLFF	TGTGCGTCCGGGGACATATCTGAAAAACTGTTTTTT
TRBD2	TRBJ2-7	-	TRBV15	CATSRGTSGYEQYF	TGTGCCACCAGCAGAGGGACTAGCGGCTACGAGCAGTACTTC